This entry lists 32 T cell receptor beta chains sequenced from one sample in a study of cytomegalovirus exposure and HLA in healthy donors. Assay used: immunoSEQ multiplex PCR; TCRdb lists only in-frame clones, some missing. The data show 330,000 or so clones, roughly 85% seen once. Material: PBMCs. Every receptor here comes from a woman between 18 and 29 years old in good health and CMV-seronegative.

To note about this clone: Germline is not matched at one junction end, which may reflect a read error. In DNA, the CDR3 is TGTGCTAGCAGCTTAAGGACAGGGGGCCCCTACGAGCAGTACTTC. Translating gives CASSLRTGGPYEQYF. V and J are TRBV7-7 and TRBJ2-7, with 11 nucleotides matching TRBD1. CDR1 SSHAT and CDR2 FNYEAQ come from the germline V gene (reference sequence). This CDR3 is 15 amino acids long.

The chain combines TRBV7-2 with TRBJ2-7; the D is unclear. Germline V lookup: CDR1 SGHTA, CDR2 FQGNSA. V shed 1 base and J shed 6 bases, with 10 bases lying between them. This CDR3 is built from 13 residues. The CDR3 region is CASSLGTLGEQYF. The CDR3 nucleotides are TGTGCCAGCAGCTTAGGAACCCTCGGCGAGCAGTACTTC. Looking up the rest from reference TRBV7-2 and TRBJ2-7 gives the full variable domain: GAGVSQSPSNKVTEKGKDVELRCDPISGHTALYWYRQSLGQGLEFLIYFQGNSAPDKSGLPSDRFSAERTGGSVSTLTIQRTQQEDSAVYLCASSLGTLGEQYFGPGTRLTVT.

This chain connects TRBV28 to TRBJ1-5; D might be TRBD1 (5 bases). The CDR3 length is 14 residues. Trimming removed 3 bases from V and 3 bases from J, with 9 bases in between. The germline V gene has CDR1 MDHEN and CDR2 SYDVKM. The CDR3 DNA reads TGTGCCAGCAGTTTCGGGGGGGTCAATCAGCCCCAGCATTTT. This encodes CASSFGGVNQPQHF.

This clone was counted once. This chain uses TRBV5-1 with TRBJ2-2, with TRBD1 matching 9 bases. From germline, CDR1 is SGHRS and CDR2 YFSETQ. The J segment lost 7 bases and the V segment lost 4 bases, leaving 8 bases of the junction unmatched. This CDR3 contains 15 residues. CDR3 sequence (DNA): TGCGCCAGCAGCAACTACAGGGGGCAGGGCGGGGAGCTGTTTTTT. Its protein product is CASSNYRGQGGELFF.

This sequence joins TRBV6-6 and TRBJ1-4; TRBD1 agrees at 8 bases. CDR3 length: 11 residues. The junction had 3 bases not matched to a gene; V was cut back by 11 bases and J by 7 bases. Germline CDR1 MNHNY, CDR2 SVGAGI (reference sequence). The CDR3 reads CAVGTGEKLFF. CDR3 nucleotide sequence: TGTGCCGTTGGGACAGGTGAAAAACTGTTTTTT.

V is TRBV5-6 and J is TRBJ2-7, with D possibly TRBD1 on 6 matching bases. Germline V gene sequence: CDR1 SGHDT, CDR2 YYEEEE. The CDR3 has 13 residues. V gave up 4 bases and J gave up 3 bases, with 11 bases separating them. The CDR3 reads CASSVLQGYEQYF. CDR3 coding DNA: TGTGCCAGCAGCGTCCTACAGGGCTACGAGCAGTACTTC.

In this sample, this clone turned up once. The rearrangement links TRBV27 to TRBJ1-1; perhaps TRBD1 as D (5 bases). Trimming stripped 3 bases from V and 6 bases from J, with 17 bases between. Looked up from germline, CDR1 is MNHEY and CDR2 is SMNVEV (reference sequence). The CDR3 sequence is 15 residues long. CDR3 sequence: CASSFDFGGVAEAFF. DNA of the CDR3: TGTGCCAGCAGTTTTGATTTCGGAGGGGTGGCTGAAGCTTTCTTT.

The V and J genes are TRBV11-2 and TRBJ1-1; tentatively, D is TRBD1 (6 bases). CDR3 length: 13 amino acids. Germline values: CDR1 SGHAT, CDR2 FQNNGV. V was clipped by 5 bases and J by 2 bases, with 9 bases between them. This CDR3 is CASSQDSNTEAFF. In nucleotides, the CDR3 is TGTGCCAGCAGCCAGGACAGCAACACTGAAGCTTTCTTT.

The rearrangement links TRBV11-1 to TRBJ1-2; 7 bases line up with TRBD1. Germline values: CDR1 SGHAT, CDR2 FQDESV (reference sequence). The CDR3 has 13 residues. The trim removed 4 bases at V and 8 bases at J, leaving 7 bases unmatched. CDR3 sequence reads: CASSSDRVGGYTF. The CDR3 coding sequence is TGTGCCAGCAGCTCCGACAGGGTTGGCGGCTACACCTTC.

The chain employs TRBV9 and TRBJ2-7; 11 bases agree with TRBD2. Germline V gives CDR1 SGDLS, CDR2 YYNGEE. The CDR3 is 15 amino acids. V trimming: 3 bases; J trimming: 0 bases; junction bases outside the gene matches: 2. The CDR3 sequence: CASSAGTSGSYEQYF. The CDR3 region has the DNA TGTGCCAGCAGCGCCGGGACTAGCGGCTCCTACGAGCAGTACTTC.

The rearrangement links TRBV5-6 to TRBJ1-2; no clear D. Trimming left V 1 base short and J 5 bases short, with 9 bases between. This CDR3 has 13 amino acids. CDR1 SGHDT and CDR2 YYEEEE come from the germline V gene. CDR3 sequence reads: CASSLMELYGYTF. CDR3 nucleotides: TGTGCCAGCAGCTTGATGGAGCTTTATGGCTACACCTTC. Supplemented by reference TRBV5-6 and TRBJ1-2, the full variable domain reads DAGVTQSPTHLIKTRGQQVTLRCSPKSGHDTVSWYQQALGQGPQFIFQYYEEEERQRGNFPDRFSGHQFPNYSSELNVNALLLGDSALYLCASSLMELYGYTFGSGTRLTVV.

The gene calls are TRBV28 and TRBJ2-1; TRBD2 matches 14 bases. V was clipped by 7 bases and J by 1 base; unmatched bases: 3. CDR3 size: 16 residues. Germline values: CDR1 MDHEN, CDR2 SYDVKM. CDR3 loop: CASTGLAGVSYNEQFF. CDR3 nucleotides: TGTGCCAGCACGGGACTAGCGGGAGTTTCCTACAATGAGCAGTTCTTC.

Written as DNA, the CDR3 is TGCGCCAGCAGCCAACAATCAGATACGCAGTATTTT. Protein product: CASSQQSDTQYF. The V gene is TRBV4-3, the J gene TRBJ2-3; no definite D call. The CDR3 sequence is 12 residues long. CDR1 is LGHNA and CDR2 is YSLEER in the germline V gene. The V end was cut by 2 bases, the J end by 4 bases, with 4 bases between.

This clone was detected once. V is TRBV5-6 and J is TRBJ1-5; D remains unclear. The V gene's germline CDR1 is SGHDT and CDR2 YYEEEE. The CDR3 extends over 16 amino acids. With 5 bases removed from V and 0 bases from J, the gap between germline ends came to 15 bases. The DNA of the CDR3 is TGTGCCAGCAGAAAACGAGGAGGCCCTAGCAATCAGCCCCAGCATTTT. This gives the protein CASRKRGGPSNQPQHF.

The V gene is TRBV28, the J gene TRBJ2-7, with a possible D match to TRBD1 (6 bases). This CDR3 is 13 amino acids long. The germline CDR1 and CDR2 sequences are MDHEN and SYDVKM. Trimming pared 3 bases from V and 7 bases from J, leaving 13 bases between. CDR3 sequence reads: CASSFPPRGEQYF. The CDR3 DNA follows: TGTGCCAGCAGTTTTCCCCCTAGGGGGGAGCAGTACTTC.

The chain is built from TRBV20-1 and TRBJ1-4; D unclear. Per germline, CDR1 DFQATT and CDR2 SNEGSKA (reference sequence). The length of the CDR3 is 11 residues. Trimming pared 5 bases from V and 4 bases from J, leaving 5 bases between. CDR3 protein: CSAFNNEKLFF. DNA for the CDR3: TGCAGTGCTTTTAATAATGAAAAACTGTTTTTT.

The CDR3 protein is CASSPGTGGIHEQYF. The CDR3 DNA reads as TGTGCCAGCAGCCCCGGGACAGGGGGAATCCACGAGCAGTACTTC. The chain combines TRBV5-4 with TRBJ2-7, with 11 nucleotides matching TRBD1. J was trimmed by 5 bases and V by 4 bases; bases with no gene match: 8. Germline CDR1 reads SGHNT; CDR2 reads YYREEE (reference sequence). The CDR3 is 15 residues long.

This rearrangement joins TRBV6-4 to TRBJ2-7; 14 nucleotides agree with TRBD2. The CDR3 sequence is 17 residues long. Unmatched junction bases numbered 14, after V lost 9 bases and J lost 4 bases. Germline V gene data show CDR1 as MRHNA and CDR2 as SNTAGT. The CDR3 DNA reads as TGTGCCAGTCCCGGAGCCAACGGGACTAGCGGGAGATACGAGCAGTACTTC. This encodes CASPGANGTSGRYEQYF.

The J gene is TRBJ1-4, the V gene TRBV12-5, with a possible D match to TRBD1 (5 bases). The length of the CDR3 is 15 residues. Germline V gene sequence: CDR1 LGHNT, CDR2 FRNRAP. The germline V and J ends were trimmed by 1 base and 6 bases, with 12 bases remaining between them. The CDR3 region is CASGLGRGADEKLFF. The CDR3 region has the DNA TGTGCTAGTGGTTTGGGGAGGGGCGCTGATGAAAAACTGTTTTTT.

This chain links TRBV5-1 with TRBJ1-4; unclear D gene. The CDR3 is made up of 14 amino acids. Germline lookup yields CDR1 SGHRS and CDR2 YFSETQ. V was cut by 4 bases and J by 7 bases, with 14 bases left in between. The CDR3 region is CASSPGGSTEKLFF. The DNA for the CDR3 is TGCGCCAGCAGCCCAGGTGGCTCCACTGAAAAACTGTTTTTT.

The sample holds a few counts of this clone. The rearrangement joins TRBV7-3 to TRBJ2-2; D is uncertain. The ends were cut back, 2 bases at V and 4 bases at J, with 5 bases in the middle. Looked up from germline, CDR1 is SGHTA and CDR2 is FQGTGA. CDR3 length: 13 amino acids. DNA for the CDR3: TGTGCCAGCAGCTTATTGGCCACCGGGGAGCTGTTTTTT. It translates to CASSLLATGELFF.

The V gene is TRBV9, the J gene TRBJ1-1, with a possible D match to TRBD1 (5 bases). CDR1 SGDLS and CDR2 YYNGEE come from the germline V gene. The V end was cut by 4 bases, the J end by 6 bases, with 19 bases between. The CDR3 totals 15 residues. DNA for the CDR3: TGTGCCAGCAGCCCCCGCGTGGGTTGGGGGGCTGAAGCTTTCTTT. Protein sequence: CASSPRVGWGAEAFF. The full variable domain, rest sourced from reference TRBV9 and TRBJ1-1, is DSGVTQTPKHLITATGQRVTLRCSPRSGDLSVYWYQQSLDQGLQFLIQYYNGEERAKGNILERFSAQQFPDLHSELNLSSLELGDSALYFCASSPRVGWGAEAFFGQGTRLTVV.

V and J are TRBV7-2 and TRBJ1-2; 8 bases align to TRBD1. CDR3 length: 14 residues. V lost 4 bases, J lost 3 bases, and 4 bases stayed unmatched. Germline V gene sequence: CDR1 SGHTA, CDR2 FQGNSA. CDR3 sequence reads: CASSSQGGDYGYTF. DNA of the CDR3: TGTGCCAGCAGCTCACAGGGGGGGGACTATGGCTACACCTTC.

The rearrangement uses TRBV30 and TRBJ1-2; D call uncertain. The CDR3 length is 15 residues. CDR1 GTSNPN and CDR2 SVGIG come from the germline V gene (reference sequence). Trimming pared 3 bases from V and 8 bases from J, leaving 22 bases between. The CDR3 DNA reads TGTGCCTGGAGCAGAGGAGGCGGGCAGCCGGGGGGCTACACCTTC. Its translation is CAWSRGGGQPGGYTF. Variable domain in full (rest from reference TRBV30 and TRBJ1-2): SQTIHQWPATLVQPVGSPLSLECTVEGTSNPNLYWYRQAAGRGLQLLFYSVGIGQISSEVPQNLSASRPQDRQFILSSKKLLLSDSGFYLCAWSRGGGQPGGYTFGSGTRLTVV.

This chain joins TRBV18 and TRBJ2-7; D is unclear. This CDR3 is built from 13 residues. In germline, CDR1 is KGHSH, CDR2 LQKENI. Trimming stripped 3 bases from V and 3 bases from J, with 9 bases between. In nucleotides, the CDR3 is TGTGCCAGCTCACCCACTTTTGGCTACGAGCAGTACTTC. This translates into CASSPTFGYEQYF.

This sequence joins TRBV9 and TRBJ1-5; possibly TRBD1 for D (6 bases). Looked up from germline, CDR1 is SGDLS and CDR2 is YYNGEE. This CDR3 is built from 16 residues. Trimming removed 3 bases from V and 0 bases from J, with 13 bases in between. CDR3 nucleotide sequence: TGTGCCAGCAGCGCCTTTGAGGACAGTAGCAATCAGCCCCAGCATTTT. Translated: CASSAFEDSSNQPQHF. Looking up the rest from reference TRBV9 and TRBJ1-5 gives the full variable domain: DSGVTQTPKHLITATGQRVTLRCSPRSGDLSVYWYQQSLDQGLQFLIQYYNGEERAKGNILERFSAQQFPDLHSELNLSSLELGDSALYFCASSAFEDSSNQPQHFGDGTRLSIL.

This clone occurred once. The sample carries other DNA sequences with the same CDR3. The chain carries TRBV7-9 and TRBJ2-3, with 8 bases matching TRBD2. This CDR3 comprises 14 residues. Germline CDR1 reads SEHNR; CDR2 reads FQNEAQ (reference sequence). J lost 4 bases, V lost 0 bases, and 0 bases had no gene match. This CDR3 is CASSLASGADTQYF. The CDR3 region has the DNA TGTGCCAGCAGCTTAGCTAGCGGGGCAGATACGCAGTATTTT.

A single count supports this clone. The chain links TRBV5-4 to TRBJ1-5; 7 bases are shared with TRBD1. Germline trimming cut 2 bases from V and 4 bases from J; bases unmatched to any gene: 9. This CDR3 comprises 16 residues. Germline V gene lookup returns CDR1 SGHNT and CDR2 YYREEE (reference sequence). The chain's CDR3 is CASSFSVGQPNQPQHF. CDR3 nucleotide sequence: TGTGCCAGCAGCTTTTCAGTGGGACAGCCAAATCAGCCCCAGCATTTT.

This chain uses TRBV27 with TRBJ2-7; TRBD1 is a possible D gene (5 bases). Trimming left V 4 bases short and J 2 bases short, with 18 bases between. Looked up from germline, CDR1 is MNHEY and CDR2 is SMNVEV (reference sequence). The CDR3 is 16 residues long. This chain's CDR3 is CASSSTLRGFPYEQYF. In DNA form, the CDR3 reads TGTGCCAGCAGTTCCACCCTTAGGGGTTTTCCCTACGAGCAGTACTTC.

The chain recombines TRBV9 with TRBJ1-5, with TRBD1 identical over 9 bases. Germline CDR1 SGDLS, CDR2 YYNGEE. V lost 4 bases to trimming and J lost 7 bases; unmatched junction nucleotides: 12. This CDR3 is 16 amino acids long. CDR3 DNA: TGTGCCAGCAGCCCCGGGACAGGGTCTCGATGGCAGCCCCAGCATTTT. This sequence encodes CASSPGTGSRWQPQHF.

The chain combines TRBV20-1 with TRBJ1-1, with a possible D match to TRBD1 (6 bases). The CDR3 is 11 amino acids. The V end was cut by 4 bases, the J end by 4 bases, with 7 bases between. Germline V gives CDR1 DFQATT, CDR2 SNEGSKA (reference sequence). CDR3: CSAMGATEAFF. CDR3 bases: TGCAGTGCTATGGGGGCCACTGAAGCTTTCTTT.

V gene TRBV6-5 combines with J gene TRBJ2-1; 12 positions agree with TRBD2. Germline CDR1 and CDR2: MNHEY and SVGAGI. J gave up 5 bases and V 5 bases, and 4 bases lay outside the gene matches. The length of the CDR3 is 15 residues. CDR3 amino acids: CASSRLAGEHNEQFF. CDR3 DNA sequence: TGTGCCAGCAGTAGACTAGCGGGAGAGCACAATGAGCAGTTCTTC.